The 19 T cell receptor beta chains below come from one sample, sequenced in a study of blood T cell repertoires in COVID-19. The data were produced by immunoSEQ multiplex PCR, yet TCRdb's version contains in-frame clones alone and is incomplete. The repertoire holds about 100,000 clones, with around 90% as singletons. The specimen was peripheral blood. These receptors were obtained from a woman aged 55 to 70 with acute or convalescent COVID-19.

A note on this clone: At one end, the junction sequence differs from germline, possibly due to a read error. V and J are TRBV6-2 or TRBV6-3 and TRBJ1-3, with D possibly being TRBD1 (6 bases). CDR1 and CDR2 (germline): MNHEY, SVGEGT. The length of the CDR3 is 14 residues. In nucleotides, the CDR3 is TGTGCCAGCAGTTACTCCTCGCAAGCAAGGACAGTCGATTTT. Translated: CASSYSSQARTVDF.

The chain couples TRBV4-1 to TRBJ1-1; D not resolved. Germline CDR1 MGHRA, CDR2 YSYEKL. The CDR3 has 14 amino acids. Between the trimmed V and J ends, which lost 3 bases and 2 bases, there was a span of 10 bases. CDR3 DNA: TGCGCCAGCAGCCACCCAACAGTAAACACTGAAGCTTTCTTT. Its protein is CASSHPTVNTEAFF.

This clone was observed once. V gene TRBV18 combines with J gene TRBJ2-1, with a possible D match to TRBD2 (6 bases). Germline values: CDR1 KGHSH, CDR2 LQKENI. This CDR3 spans 16 amino acids. V shed 1 base and J shed 6 bases, with 16 bases lying between them. The CDR3 reads CASSPLGLLGGNEQFF. The CDR3 DNA reads TGTGCCAGCTCACCACTGGGACTCCTAGGAGGCAATGAGCAGTTCTTC.

The chain uses TRBV30 and TRBJ1-2, with TRBD1 matching over 8 bases. Germline trimming cut 5 bases from V and 7 bases from J; bases unmatched to any gene: 15. The CDR3 runs to 15 residues. Germline V CDR1 and CDR2: GTSNPN, SVGIG (reference sequence). This chain's CDR3 is CAWATRTGILGGYTF. Written as DNA, the CDR3 is TGTGCCTGGGCAACCCGGACAGGGATTCTTGGTGGCTACACCTTC.

The table lists this clone with a count of one. The chain carries TRBV2 and TRBJ2-1; 8 nucleotides line up with TRBD1. V shed 5 bases, J shed 5 bases, and the junction held 11 bases outside the gene matches. CDR3 length: 16 residues. The germline V gene has CDR1 SNHLY and CDR2 FYNNEI. The CDR3 loop is CASSNNRGFSNNEQFF. The DNA for the CDR3 is TGTGCCAGCAGTAACAACAGGGGGTTTTCGAACAATGAGCAGTTCTTC.

The chain couples TRBV5-1 to TRBJ2-5; D gene unclear. Trimming pared 0 bases from V and 1 base from J, leaving 7 bases between. CDR1 and CDR2 (germline): SGHRS, YFSETQ. CDR3 length equals 14 residues. This CDR3 is CASSLAHGQETQYF. DNA for the CDR3: TGCGCCAGCAGCTTGGCCCACGGCCAAGAGACCCAGTACTTC.

The CDR3 reads CASSLGAGGPYEQYF. CDR3 coding DNA: TGTGCCAGCAGCTTAGGGGCGGGAGGGCCCTACGAGCAGTACTTC. The rearrangement links TRBV7-6 to TRBJ2-7; 9 bases are a match to TRBD2. The trim removed 1 base at V and 2 bases at J, leaving 3 bases unmatched. The CDR3 is 15 amino acids. Germline loops: CDR1 SGHVS, CDR2 FNYEAQ.

This clone was counted a single time. The chain links TRBV4-2 to TRBJ1-1, with D perhaps TRBD1 (5 bases). This CDR3 has 14 residues. From germline, CDR1 is LGHNA and CDR2 YNFKEQ. Trimming cost V 1 base and J 4 bases, with 10 bases left between them. The CDR3 spells CASSQGPGITEAFF. The CDR3 region has the DNA TGTGCCAGCAGCCAAGGTCCAGGGATCACTGAAGCTTTCTTT.

The gene calls are TRBV19 and TRBJ2-6, with 8 positions matching TRBD1. V shed 6 bases, J shed 0 bases, and the junction held 13 bases outside the gene matches. Germline-derived CDR1 and CDR2 are LNHDA and SQIVND (reference sequence). The CDR3 contains 19 residues. The CDR3 DNA reads TGTGCCAGTAGAACCCCCCCCCGGACAGGGCTCTCTGGGGCCAACGTCCTGACTTTC. Translation gives CASRTPPRTGLSGANVLTF.

This clone was detected only a few times. The chain has TRBV7-8 and TRBJ1-1; no reliable D call. Trimming stripped 1 base from V and 10 bases from J, with 16 bases between. The CDR3 is 14 residues long. Germline V CDR1 and CDR2: SGHVS, FQNEAQ. The DNA of the CDR3 is TGTGCCAGCAGCTTAGGAAAGCCGGTCGCGGGAGCTTTCTTT. It specifies CASSLGKPVAGAFF.

CDR3 nucleotide sequence: TGTGCCAGCAGCCAGAGGCAGGGGCAGAATCAGCCCCAGCATTTT. Translated: CASSQRQGQNQPQHF. The genes are TRBV3-1 (or the pseudogene TRBV3-2) and TRBJ1-5, with D perhaps TRBD1 (6 bases). Germline-derived CDR1 and CDR2 are LGHDT and YNNKEL (reference sequence). V lost 3 bases, J lost 4 bases, and 13 bases lay in between. This CDR3 is built from 15 residues.

The rearrangement uses TRBV5-4 and TRBJ2-5; weak D call: TRBD1 (6 bases). V lost 4 bases to trimming and J lost 1 base, with 11 bases between them. The CDR3 consists of 14 residues. Germline CDR1 reads SGHNT; CDR2 reads YYREEE (reference sequence). The CDR3 coding sequence is TGTGCCAGCAGCCGTACAGGGCTCCAAGAGACCCAGTACTTC. It encodes CASSRTGLQETQYF.

CDR3 nucleotides: TGTGCCAGCAGTTTACGTGGCCATGATGGCTACACCTTC. It specifies CASSLRGHDGYTF. This chain links TRBV12-3 or TRBV12-4 with TRBJ1-2; no clear D. V lost 2 bases to trimming and J lost 6 bases, with 10 bases between them. This CDR3 spans 13 amino acids.

The J gene is TRBJ1-4, the V gene TRBV6-5; tentative D call: TRBD1 (6 bases). Germline CDR1 reads MNHEY; CDR2 reads SVGAGI. This CDR3 is 15 amino acids long. V was cut by 0 bases and J by 8 bases, with 13 bases left in between. The DNA of the CDR3 is TGTGCCAGCAGTTACTCGAGGCAGGGGAAGGAAAAACTGTTTTTT. Residues: CASSYSRQGKEKLFF.

The CDR3 protein is CASSLLGLITQETQYF. CDR3 DNA sequence: TGTGCCAGCAGCTTACTGGGCCTCATTACACAAGAGACCCAGTACTTC. V and J are TRBV7-2 and TRBJ2-5; D ambiguous. Trimming pared 2 bases from V and 2 bases from J, leaving 15 bases between. Germline CDR1 is SGHTA and CDR2 is FQGNSA. The CDR3 consists of 16 residues.

The CDR3 nucleotides read TGTGCCAGCAGCGTAGGGGGGCTCGATGAGCAGTTCTTC. It specifies CASSVGGLDEQFF. This rearrangement joins TRBV9 to TRBJ2-1, with D tentatively TRBD1 (6 bases). This CDR3 contains 13 residues. Per the germline V gene, CDR1 is SGDLS and CDR2 is YYNGEE. V lost 0 bases and J 8 bases, leaving 9 bases between the germline ends. Variable domain in full (rest from reference TRBV9 and TRBJ2-1): DSGVTQTPKHLITATGQRVTLRCSPRSGDLSVYWYQQSLDQGLQFLIQYYNGEERAKGNILERFSAQQFPDLHSELNLSSLELGDSALYFCASSVGGLDEQFFGPGTRLTVL.

V usage is TRBV14 and J usage is TRBJ2-4; 7 bases line up with TRBD1. The CDR3 contains 14 residues. Looked up from germline, CDR1 is SGHDN and CDR2 is FVKESK. Trimming took 1 base from V and 9 from J; bases not matched to a gene: 6. CDR3 DNA: TGTGCCAGCAGCCAAGTGACAGGGTATGGCATTCAGTACTTC. Its protein product is CASSQVTGYGIQYF.

The rearrangement uses TRBV2 and TRBJ2-4, with 9 bases matching TRBD2. This CDR3 comprises 19 residues. V trimming: 8 bases; J trimming: 1 base; junction bases outside the gene matches: 18. Germline V gives CDR1 SNHLY, CDR2 FYNNEI. CDR3 in amino acids: CASRPTGGIAGAAKNIQYF. The CDR3 region has the DNA TGTGCCAGCCGCCCGACGGGGGGTATAGCGGGAGCTGCCAAAAACATTCAGTACTTC.

This clone was observed once. The chain carries TRBV7-3 and TRBJ1-6, with 7 bases aligning to TRBD1. Trimming cost V 2 bases and J 6 bases; bases outside gene matches: 1. The CDR3 extends over 14 amino acids. The V gene's germline CDR1 is SGHTA and CDR2 FQGTGA. The CDR3 loop is CASSLGTVNSPLHF. The CDR3 region has the DNA TGTGCCAGCAGCTTAGGGACAGTTAATTCACCCCTCCACTTT.